This T cell receptor (beta chain) comes out of a study of CD8+CD57+ T cells in acquired aplastic anemia. Across the study: CD4+ and CD8+ cells, once sorted, gave DNA averaging about 3 ug.

With respect to this clonotype: A read error is possible here, since a much larger clone lies one base away. A read error is likely, as this CDR3 ends without the conserved phenylalanine or tryptophan.

Genomic DNA constituted the template upon which TCR beta VDJ and CDR3 profiling was performed. TCRdb re-derived calls from the reads in MiXCR, one entry per CDR3 protein. The top ten hold under 0.95% of the sample, which has hundreds of thousands of distinct CDR3 sequences, around 32% seen once. Patients picked for sequencing had shown CD8+CD57+ cell expansion detected by flow cytometry. The diagnosis in all patients was severe acquired aplastic anemia. No therapy had been given to the patients at the time of blood sampling. Sequenced sample: sorted CD4+, CD8+, or CD8+CD57+ T cells (not recorded which) from PBMCs. This TCR derives from a human donor with aplastic anemia.

The CDR3 loop is CASSPSTVSGNTIYL. The CDR3 region has the DNA TGTGCCAGCAGCCCTTCGACAGTTTCCGGAAACACCATATATCTT. The V call is TRBV9, the J call TRBJ1-3; TRBD1 might be the D (5 bases). The germline V and J ends were trimmed by 4 bases and 4 bases, with 15 bases remaining between them. The length of the CDR3 is 15 residues. The germline CDR1 and CDR2 sequences are SGDLS and YYNGEE.